The rows below give T cell receptor beta chains drawn from one sample of a study of shared clonotypes between healthy human individuals. Clones were sequenced by immunoSEQ multiplex PCR, and TCRdb holds only the in-frame ones, with some missing. The sample includes roughly 500,000 clones, around 73% seen only once; the top ten take around 11%. The sample taken for sequencing was PBMCs. Source of these receptors: a middle-aged woman in good health. Some clones in this sample may be carry-over from other donors' samples. CDR3s include the opening cysteine and the closing phenylalanine or tryptophan. D genes are given only for firm matches. The listing skips clone size in some rows; elsewhere it reads once, few, many or a size class.

TRBV7-8	-	TRBJ2-7	TRBD1	CASSLTGATYEQYF	TGTGCCAGCAGCTTGACAGGGGCGACCTACGAGCAGTACTTC
TRBV7-2	many	TRBJ1-2	TRBD1	CASSAQTGVGTGYTF	TGTGCCAGCAGCGCGCAGACAGGGGTGGGGACGGGCTACACCTTC
TRBV7-9	-	TRBJ1-1	-	CASSREGGTEAFF	TGTGCCAGCAGCAGGGAAGGAGGCACTGAAGCTTTCTTT
TRBV6-1	-	TRBJ2-7	-	CASSEDAESYEQYF	TGTGCCAGCAGTGAAGACGCAGAATCCTACGAGCAGTACTTC
TRBV7-6	-	TRBJ2-2	TRBD2	CASSLAPPGTSGVNTGELFF	TGTGCCAGCAGCTTAGCACCTCCCGGGACTAGCGGGGTTAACACCGGGGAGCTGTTTTTT
TRBV15	-	TRBJ1-2	TRBD1	CATSSHRGPGYGYTF	TGTGCCACCAGCAGTCACAGGGGGCCGGGGTATGGCTACACCTTC
TRBV6-1	-	TRBJ2-7	-	CASKDRFYEQYF	TGTGCCAGCAAAGACAGGTTCTACGAGCAGTACTTC
TRBV7-2	-	TRBJ1-1	-	CASSLLVGGSTEAFF	TGTGCCAGCAGCTTATTGGTGGGGGGTAGCACTGAAGCTTTCTTT
TRBV15	-	TRBJ2-6	-	CATMKGTGANVLTF	TGTGCCACCATGAAGGGGACTGGGGCCAACGTCCTGACTTTC
TRBV7-2	-	TRBJ2-3	TRBD2	CASSSPAGGIVDTQYF	TGTGCCAGCAGCTCACCAGCGGGAGGGATAGTAGATACGCAGTATTTT
TRBV19	-	TRBJ2-7	TRBD2	CASSSTSGRAFEQYF	TGTGCCAGTAGTAGCACTAGCGGGAGGGCCTTCGAGCAGTACTTC
TRBV11-3	once	TRBJ2-3	TRBD2	CASSQGTSGRGLRDTQYF	TGTGCCAGCAGCCAAGGGACTAGCGGGAGAGGTTTGAGAGATACGCAGTATTTT
TRBV14	-	TRBJ2-1	-	CASRSSGNEQFF	TGTGCCAGCAGGTCGTCCGGCAATGAGCAGTTCTTC
TRBV7-2	once	TRBJ2-3	-	CASSFNTNPDTQYF	TGTGCCAGCAGCTTTAACACTAACCCTGATACGCAGTATTTT
TRBV4-3	-	TRBJ1-3	TRBD1	CASSQEGQGDTIYF	TGCGCCAGCAGCCAAGAGGGACAGGGTGACACCATATATTTT
TRBV10-2	-	TRBJ2-7	-	CASSLGGRGMYEQYF	TGCGCCAGCAGCCTGGGGGGGCGCGGGATGTACGAGCAGTACTTC
TRBV6-1	-	TRBJ2-2	-	CASSVDRTGELFF	TGTGCCAGCAGCGTCGACAGAACCGGGGAGCTGTTTTTT
TRBV5-1	-	TRBJ2-7	-	CASSLTAGGDEQYF	TGCGCCAGCAGCTTAACGGCAGGGGGGGACGAGCAGTACTTC
TRBV5-6	-	TRBJ2-1	-	CASSLGGLSSYNEQFF	TGTGCCAGCAGCCTCGGAGGGTTGAGCTCCTACAATGAGCAGTTCTTC
TRBV30	-	TRBJ1-2	-	CAWSVSYGYTF	TGTGCCTGGAGTGTGTCTTATGGCTACACCTTC
TRBV5-5	once	TRBJ1-1	-	CASSLEIRAEAFF	TGTGCCAGCAGCTTGGAAATTCGGGCTGAAGCTTTCTTT
TRBV28	-	TRBJ2-6	TRBD2	CASSLAGGSGANVLTF	TGTGCCAGCAGTCTGGCGGGGGGATCTGGGGCCAACGTCCTGACTTTC
TRBV5-1	-	TRBJ2-6	-	CASSYSGANVLTF	TGCGCCAGCAGCTACTCTGGGGCCAACGTCCTGACTTTC
TRBV28	few	TRBJ2-7	-	CASSLKFIDSSYEQYF	TGTGCCAGCAGTTTAAAGTTTATCGACAGTTCCTACGAGCAGTACTTC
TRBV7-8	-	TRBJ2-7	-	CASEGRERSYEQYF	TGTGCCAGCGAAGGACGGGAGCGCTCCTACGAGCAGTACTTC
TRBV5-1	-	TRBJ2-5	-	CASSLGGGDGETQYF	TGCGCCAGCAGCTTGGGAGGGGGGGATGGAGAGACCCAGTACTTC
TRBV7-7	-	TRBJ2-2	-	CASSRTSTGELFF	TGTGCCAGCAGCCGAACAAGCACCGGGGAGCTGTTTTTT
TRBV30	few	TRBJ2-3	-	CAWSRSTDTQYF	TGTGCCTGGAGTCGTAGCACAGATACGCAGTATTTT
TRBV5-1	-	TRBJ2-5	TRBD1	CASSLQGLETQYF	TGCGCCAGCAGCTTACAGGGGCTGGAGACCCAGTACTTC
TRBV2	-	TRBJ1-2	TRBD1	CASSERDRRPYGYTF	TGTGCCAGCAGTGAAAGGGACAGGCGACCCTATGGCTACACCTTC
TRBV4-2	once	TRBJ2-7	-	CASSQDAQGTYEQYF	TGTGCCAGCAGCCAAGATGCCCAGGGGACCTACGAGCAGTACTTC
TRBV29-1	once	TRBJ1-2	TRBD1	CSVNPTGGAGGYTF	TGCAGCGTTAACCCAACAGGGGGCGCGGGTGGCTACACCTTC
TRBV20-1	-	TRBJ2-2	-	CSAGGPGELFF	TGCAGTGCAGGCGGGCCCGGGGAGCTGTTTTTT
TRBV6-1	many	TRBJ2-1	-	CASSEEGAGGHEQFF	TGTGCCAGCAGTGAAGAGGGGGCAGGGGGGCATGAGCAGTTCTTC
TRBV7-8	once	TRBJ2-5	-	CASSSSETQYF	TGTGCCAGCAGCTCCTCAGAGACCCAGTACTTC
TRBV4-3	-	TRBJ2-2	TRBD2	CASSQGGTRTGELFF	TGCGCCAGCAGCCAAGGAGGGACTAGAACCGGGGAGCTGTTTTTT
TRBV19	-	TRBJ2-1	-	CASSMTAYNEQFF	TGTGCCAGTAGTATGACGGCGTACAATGAGCAGTTCTTC
TRBV11-2	-	TRBJ2-3	-	CASSSRIRDTRTDTQYF	TGTGCCAGCAGCTCGAGAATAAGGGATACCCGCACAGATACGCAGTATTTT
TRBV29-1	-	TRBJ2-2	-	CSVMTDFTGELFF	TGCAGCGTTATGACGGACTTCACCGGGGAGCTGTTTTTT
TRBV6-4	many	TRBJ2-3	-	CASSDRTDTDTQYF	TGTGCCAGCAGTGACCGGACGGACACAGATACGCAGTATTTT
TRBV7-2	-	TRBJ2-5	TRBD2	CASSPRPSGVDEQYF	TGTGCCAGCAGCCCCCGGCCTAGCGGAGTGGATGAGCAGTACTTC
TRBV2	once	TRBJ2-4	-	CASTPRAVKNIQYF	TGTGCCAGCACCCCCCGGGCCGTCAAAAACATTCAGTACTTC
TRBV7-2	-	TRBJ1-1	-	CASSLDSGYEAFF	TGTGCCAGCAGCTTAGATTCAGGGTATGAAGCTTTCTTT
TRBV6-6	-	TRBJ1-6	TRBD1	CASSLGTGAYNSPLHF	TGTGCCAGCAGTCTAGGGACAGGGGCCTATAATTCACCCCTCCACTTT
TRBV7-2	-	TRBJ1-3	-	CASSLSGPTSGNTIYF	TGTGCCAGCAGCTTGTCGGGACCGACCTCTGGAAACACCATATATTTT
TRBV13	-	TRBJ1-2	-	CASMKGGHNYGYTF	TGTGCCAGCATGAAGGGGGGACATAACTATGGCTACACCTTC
TRBV29-1	-	TRBJ1-2	-	CSVEKSGRGHGYTF	TGCAGCGTTGAAAAGTCAGGACGAGGCCATGGCTACACCTTC
TRBV5-4	-	TRBJ2-1	-	CASSLRAGENEQFF	TGTGCCAGCAGCCTCAGGGCAGGGGAGAATGAGCAGTTCTTC